This TCR beta chain comes out of a study of beta chain features in type 1 diabetes (dated 2018 in TCRdb). Study-level background: Mean age, gender distribution, total cell number and subset yield did not differ between patients and healthy donors. A total of roughly 98,000,000 sorted cells were examined across all samples, and RNA yield correlated strongly with the number of cells per subset. The study compared the TCRB repertoires of sorted circulating CD4+ T cell subsets in recently diagnosed type 1 diabetes patients with those in matched healthy donors. Naive and central memory subsets were obtained from all 30 or so donors, but regulatory and stem cell-like memory subsets were isolated from only 8 patients and roughly eight healthy donors.

From each donor, a single peripheral blood sample of 100 to 150 mL on average was drawn into heparinised tubes. A BD FACSAria II was used to sort naive, central memory, regulatory and stem cell-like memory CD4+ T cells with a panel that included CD45RO, CCR7, CD25, CD127, CD95 and CD27. A purity above 95% was achieved for all sorted populations. PBMCs were separated immediately by Lymphoprep density gradient centrifugation and were stained directly, without being cultured. To minimize batch effects, samples were stained and sorted in pairs, one healthy donor with one patient per experiment. Per the germline V gene (reference sequence), LNHDA is the CDR1 and SQIVND is the CDR2. Here V drops 3 bases and J drops 2 bases, and the junction holds 7 bases not matched to any gene. The CDR3 holds 16 amino acids from the cysteine to the phenylalanine. The sequence is cut down to CDR3 DNA, 48 bases in frame from base 1.

To note about this clone: Its antigen is currently not known. Per-nucleotide qualities are absent, and no much larger clonotype sits a single base away.

The entire isolated RNA was reverse transcribed using the High Capacity cDNA Reverse Transcription Kit, and thus expressed TCRB transcripts were sequenced. Deep immunoSEQ sequencing was applied to naive, central memory and regulatory T cell samples, giving an average of about 3.6 million total reads per sample. Sorted cells were lysed in RLT buffer, and RNA was extracted using DNase-treated RNeasy Micro or Mini kits according to cell number. To prevent cross-contamination, each cell subset was processed individually, whereas patient and healthy donor samples were processed jointly. Using the immunoSEQ multiplex PCR, TCRB sequences were amplified from cDNA into 87-bp fragments spanning the CDR3 region. Sequencing of the amplicons was performed on the Illumina HiSeq platform. The published analysis was carried out like this. Synthetic template baselines were used to correct PCR bias computationally, reads within Hamming distance 2 were collapsed together, and singletons that could not be merged were discarded. Reads were aligned against IMGT so that V, D and J genes, CDR3 length and insertions or deletions at six rearrangement sites could be assigned. Within each subset, clonotype counts were normalized to sorted cell number, after which true diversity and Gini coefficients were computed with the tcR R package. Repertoire sharing was quantified using the overlap coefficient calculated on TCRB nucleotide sequences. As a proxy for the pre-selection repertoire, out-of-frame TCRB sequences from naive cells were analyzed. The clones in this table, taken by TCRdb from immuneACCESS, are in-frame only. Not every clone is retained; where verified, under half of the shortfall comes from an unresolved V gene, and the cause of the rest is unknown. From that table come the V and J calls and clone size; the DNA was used to work out D and trimming. For this sample the table gives more than 250,000 clones, of which approximately 16% were detected only once. Of the sample, less than 0.02% is held by the ten largest clones.

General findings and caveats noted by the study authors: Fewer insertions and more nucleotide deletions at VDJ recombination sites were observed in patients with type 1 diabetes, implying thymic rearrangement abnormalities. Shorter templates might have been favored by PCR, but patient and control samples were amplified and corrected together, so both groups would have been affected equally by any skew. Type 1 diabetes patients showed a moderate but significant shortening of TCRB CDR3 length in all four CD4+ subsets. Sequencing cDNA rather than genomic DNA could over-represent highly expressing activated cells, although activation and CD3 levels did not differ between groups. Because small numbers of individuals were included in the HLA sub-analyses, any influence of HLA type on TCRB rearrangement was left unresolved. Naive, central memory and regulatory TCRB repertoires appeared to be more similar among patients than among healthy donors.

The chain employs TRBV19 and TRBJ2-1, with TRBD1 identical over 7 junction bases. What was sequenced was naive CD4+ T cells from blood. This sample's cell subset or site label indicates: true naive CD4+ T cells. The receptor was isolated from a man aged 18 to 30 with type 1 diabetes. The CDR3 region has the sequence CASSIDRETAYNEQFF. The DNA is as follows: TGTGCCAGTAGTATCGACAGGGAAACGGCCTACAATGAGCAGTTCTTC.